This TCR beta chain stems from a study of neurological immune-mediated disorders. Study observations and caveats: Expansion of TCR clones was greatest in HTLV-1-associated myelopathy and smallest in multiple sclerosis, where it fell below that of healthy controls.

CDR1 and CDR2 (germline): SGHTA, FQGNSA. CDR3 length equals 15 residues. Trimming removed 5 bases from V and 6 bases from J; junction bases left unmatched: 10. Synthesis of cDNA used 5'RACE (with 10-nucleotide random UMIs). MiXCR was run by TCRdb on the 5' RACE reads, yielding one entry per CDR3 protein. The table has roughly 16,000 distinct CDR3 sequences, roughly 14% seen once. This clonotype was observed many times. No antigen is known for it. The study built unsorted libraries from 2 million PBMCs kept at -80 C. This chain joins TRBV7-2 and TRBJ2-4, with TRBD2 matching 7 bases. Sequenced sample: PBMCs. This receptor was taken from a man aged 60-69 years with HTLV-1-associated myelopathy (HAM/TSP). In DNA form, the CDR3 reads TGTGCCAGCAGCCGGCTGGGGTGGGGGGGAAACATTCAGTACTTC. As protein: CASSRLGWGGNIQYF. Looking up the rest from reference TRBV7-2 and TRBJ2-4 gives the full variable domain: GAGVSQSPSNKVTEKGKDVELRCDPISGHTALYWYRQSLGQGLEFLIYFQGNSAPDKSGLPSDRFSAERTGGSVSTLTIQRTQQEDSAVYLCASSRLGWGGNIQYFGAGTRLSVL.